A selection of T cell receptor beta chains follows, all from one sample in a study of blood T cell repertoires in COVID-19. Assay used: immunoSEQ multiplex PCR; TCRdb lists only in-frame clones, some missing. The data contain 300,000 to 350,000 clones, over 75% of them singletons. Sequencing was performed on PBMCs or T cells enriched from blood (not recorded which). Receptor source: a man aged 25 to 45 who had recovered from COVID-19. The CDR3 runs from the conserved cysteine through the conserved F or W. D genes are given only for firm matches. Size tells how often a clone was seen (once, few, many) or the class of an expanded clone, and some rows leave it out.

V gene	clone size	D gene	J gene	CDR3 protein	CDR3 DNA
TRBV7-9	.	TRBD1	TRBJ1-3	CASSDRTGGLNTIYF	TGTGCCAGCAGCGATAGGACAGGGGGGTTAAACACCATATATTTT
TRBV6-1	.	.	TRBJ1-3	CASSAQVGPGSGNTIYF	TGTGCCAGCAGTGCCCAGGTTGGGCCCGGCTCTGGAAACACCATATATTTT
TRBV2	.	TRBD1	TRBJ1-5	CASSPQTGATDQPQHF	TGTGCCAGCAGCCCTCAAACAGGGGCTACCGATCAGCCCCAGCATTTT
TRBV5-6	many	TRBD1	TRBJ2-7	CASSFGQGPYEQYF	TGTGCCAGCAGCTTTGGACAGGGTCCCTACGAGCAGTACTTC
TRBV19	.	.	TRBJ1-2	CASNPGGYAVYGYTF	TGTGCCAGTAACCCAGGAGGATACGCCGTCTATGGCTACACCTTC
TRBV5-5	.	TRBD1	TRBJ2-7	CASSRQGKDYEQYF	TGTGCCAGCAGCCGACAGGGAAAGGACTACGAGCAGTACTTC
TRBV18	.	.	TRBJ2-7	CASSPQGAGSSYEQYF	TGTGCCAGCTCACCACAGGGGGCGGGGAGCTCCTACGAGCAGTACTTC
TRBV12-3/TRBV12-4	few	.	TRBJ1-2	CASSGGTNYGYTF	TGTGCCAGCAGTGGGGGCACTAACTATGGCTACACCTTC
TRBV2	.	TRBD1	TRBJ1-5	CASSELPGQGIQPQHF	TGTGCCAGCAGTGAACTGCCGGGACAGGGGATTCAGCCCCAGCATTTT
TRBV3-1/TRBV3-2	.	.	TRBJ1-3	CASSQDAQGGNTIYF	TGTGCCAGCAGCCAAGATGCGCAGGGTGGAAACACCATATATTTT
TRBV5-4	.	TRBD2	TRBJ2-4	CASSLAGGLDIQYF	TGTGCCAGCAGCTTGGCCGGGGGGTTAGACATTCAGTACTTC
TRBV6-2/TRBV6-3	.	.	TRBJ1-1	CASSFFNRYNTEAFF	TGTGCCAGCAGTTTCTTTAACAGGTACAACACTGAAGCTTTCTTT
TRBV5-1	.	TRBD2	TRBJ2-1	CASSNGLVPYNEQFF	TGCGCCAGCAGCAACGGACTAGTCCCCTACAATGAGCAGTTCTTC
TRBV3-1/TRBV3-2	many	.	TRBJ1-4	CASRAGEYGKLFF	TGTGCCAGCCGGGCAGGGGAGTACGGAAAACTGTTTTTT
TRBV6-5	.	TRBD1	TRBJ1-2	CASSYLMTGAFNGYTF	TGTGCCAGCAGTTACCTCATGACAGGGGCGTTTAATGGCTACACCTTC
TRBV18	.	.	TRBJ2-5	CASSPNSQETQYF	TGTGCCAGCTCACCAAACAGTCAAGAGACCCAGTACTTC
TRBV9	.	.	TRBJ2-1	CASSESGLPYNEQFF	TGTGCCAGCAGCGAATCAGGGTTACCCTACAATGAGCAGTTCTTC
TRBV5-1	.	.	TRBJ1-1	CASSSMGGYNTEAFF	TGCGCCAGCAGCTCCATGGGAGGGTACAACACTGAAGCTTTCTTT
TRBV9	.	TRBD2	TRBJ2-3	CASSATSGVSTDTQYF	TGTGCCAGCAGTGCTACTAGCGGGGTTAGCACAGATACGCAGTATTTT
TRBV7-2	.	.	TRBJ1-5	CASSVRGEQPQHF	TGTGCCAGCAGCGTCAGGGGAGAGCAGCCCCAGCATTTT
TRBV2	.	TRBD1	TRBJ1-2	CASSPDRGRYGYTF	TGTGCCAGCAGTCCGGACAGGGGACGCTATGGCTACACCTTC
TRBV4-2	once	TRBD2	TRBJ2-5	CASSHQPGLALQETQYF	TGTGCCAGCAGCCACCAACCGGGACTAGCGTTACAAGAGACCCAGTACTTC
TRBV7-2	.	.	TRBJ1-1	CASSLRVGRWGPTEAFF	TGTGCCAGCAGCTTAAGGGTGGGTCGCTGGGGGCCCACTGAAGCTTTCTTT
TRBV29-1	.	TRBD1	TRBJ2-5	CSVGGFGTGKETQYF	TGCAGCGTTGGCGGGTTCGGGACAGGGAAAGAGACCCAGTACTTC
TRBV6-5	.	.	TRBJ1-1	CASSYSTLRNTEAFF	TGTGCCAGCAGTTACTCGACACTCAGGAACACTGAAGCTTTCTTT
TRBV7-9	.	.	TRBJ2-1	CASSFKVASDNEQFF	TGTGCCAGCAGCTTTAAGGTGGCTAGCGACAATGAGCAGTTCTTC
TRBV30	.	TRBD1	TRBJ1-6	CAWTPGQLNSPLHF	TGTGCCTGGACACCGGGACAGCTTAATTCACCCCTCCACTTT
TRBV18	few	TRBD2	TRBJ2-1	CASSPGTSGLNEQFF	TGTGCCAGCTCACCCGGGACTAGCGGGCTCAATGAGCAGTTCTTC
TRBV5-4	once	.	TRBJ1-2	CATHGVEYGYTF	TGTGCCACGCACGGGGTCGAGTATGGCTACACCTTC
TRBV6-5	.	TRBD1	TRBJ1-2	CASSYTGTVYGYTF	TGTGCCAGCAGTTACACCGGGACAGTCTATGGCTACACCTTC
TRBV7-2	.	TRBD2	TRBJ2-5	CASSFQAGEQETQYF	TGTGCCAGCAGCTTTCAAGCGGGGGAACAAGAGACCCAGTACTTC
TRBV3-1/TRBV3-2	.	.	TRBJ1-5	CASSQDPNGYSNQPQHF	TGTGCCAGCAGCCAAGATCCGAACGGGTATAGCAATCAGCCCCAGCATTTT
TRBV10-3	.	TRBD1	TRBJ2-5	CASLARTGVQETQYF	TGTGCCTCCCTCGCCCGGACAGGGGTCCAAGAGACCCAGTACTTC
TRBV11-2	.	TRBD2	TRBJ2-1	CASSFGTSFRPEQFF	TGTGCCAGCAGCTTTGGGACTAGCTTTCGCCCTGAGCAGTTCTTC
TRBV5-4	.	TRBD1	TRBJ2-7	CASSAGQGEGEQYF	TGTGCCAGCAGCGCGGGACAGGGGGAGGGGGAGCAGTACTTC
TRBV5-4	.	TRBD1	TRBJ1-6	CASSKSAGTGGNSPLHF	TGTGCCAGCAGCAAGTCAGCCGGGACAGGCGGTAATTCACCCCTCCACTTT
TRBV11-3	once	.	TRBJ2-5	CASSGGETQYF	TGTGCCAGCAGCGGGGGGGAGACCCAGTACTTC
TRBV24-1	once	.	TRBJ2-3	CATSDSSSTDTQYF	TGTGCCACCAGTGATTCGAGTAGCACAGATACGCAGTATTTT
TRBV12-3/TRBV12-4	.	.	TRBJ1-1	CASSFNRDTEAFF	TGTGCCAGCAGTTTTAACAGGGATACTGAAGCTTTCTTT
TRBV25-1	.	.	TRBJ1-5	CASSESGSISNQPQHF	TGTGCCAGCAGTGAATCAGGCAGTATTAGCAATCAGCCCCAGCATTTT
TRBV5-1	.	.	TRBJ1-1	CASSFDGTEAFF	TGCGCCAGCAGCTTTGACGGGACTGAAGCTTTCTTT
TRBV7-9	.	.	TRBJ1-1	CASSSTGFAEAFF	TGTGCCAGCAGCTCTACAGGGTTCGCTGAAGCTTTCTTT
TRBV6-5	.	.	TRBJ1-5	CASSYSRVGNQPQHF	TGTGCCAGCAGTTACTCGAGGGTGGGAAATCAGCCCCAGCATTTT
TRBV30	.	.	TRBJ2-2	CAWSADRAGELFF	TGTGCCTGGAGTGCCGACAGAGCGGGGGAGCTGTTTTTT
TRBV6-4	.	TRBD2	TRBJ2-3	CASSDSSGSAGGTDTQYF	TGTGCCAGCAGTGACTCGTCGGGAAGCGCGGGGGGCACAGATACGCAGTATTTT
TRBV7-9	.	.	TRBJ1-2	CASSTPGTNGYTF	TGTGCCAGCAGCACCCCAGGGACAAACGGCTACACCTTC
TRBV4-3	.	TRBD1	TRBJ1-2	CASSHGTGGGYTF	TGCGCCAGCAGCCACGGGACAGGGGGTGGCTACACCTTC
TRBV20-1	.	.	TRBJ2-1	CSASRNEQFF	TGCAGTGCTAGCCGTAATGAGCAGTTCTTC
TRBV18	.	.	TRBJ1-3	CASSPEISGNTIYF	TGTGCCAGCTCACCGGAGATTTCTGGAAACACCATATATTTT
TRBV4-1	.	TRBD1	TRBJ2-7	CASSHSTGTYEQYF	TGCGCCAGCAGCCACTCGACAGGGACCTACGAGCAGTACTTC
TRBV18	.	.	TRBJ2-7	CASSTAPDSYEQYF	TGTGCCAGCTCAACAGCCCCGGACAGTTACGAGCAGTACTTC
TRBV29-1	.	TRBD2	TRBJ2-7	CSVDRAGGNEQYF	TGCAGCGTTGACCGGGCGGGGGGAAACGAGCAGTACTTC
TRBV28	once	.	TRBJ2-1	CASGGPYNEQFF	TGTGCCAGCGGAGGTCCCTACAATGAGCAGTTCTTC
TRBV5-6	few	TRBD1	TRBJ1-6	CASSPGDRGLSPLHF	TGTGCCAGCAGCCCGGGAGACAGGGGGCTTTCACCCCTCCACTTT
TRBV5-6	.	TRBD1	TRBJ1-6	CASSSRDRVRSSPLHF	TGTGCCAGCAGCTCCCGGGACAGGGTGAGGAGTTCACCCCTCCACTTT